This TCR beta chain emerged from a study of beta chain features in type 1 diabetes. The CDR3 extends over 14 amino acids. CDR1 and CDR2 (germline): MNHNS, SASEGT. Trimming at V came to 6 bases and at J to 2 bases, leaving 5 bases not matched to a gene. The table lists this clone with a few counts. Expressed TCRB transcripts got sequenced, as all isolated RNA was reverse transcribed. The data were produced by immunoSEQ multiplex PCR, yet TCRdb's version contains in-frame clones alone and is incomplete. The top ten clones hold under 0.5% of a sample with 300,000 to 400,000 clones, roughly 8% of them seen once.

The sequence was obtained from a young woman in good health. The sequenced material came from central memory CD4+ T cells from blood. The chain employs TRBV6-1 and TRBJ2-3; TRBD2 aligns across 7 bases. The CDR3 sequence: CASSGRPITDTQYF. DNA for the CDR3: TGTGCCAGCAGCGGGAGGCCAATCACAGATACGCAGTATTTT.